What follows describes a single TCR beta chain. These data belong to a study of blood T cells in healthy people across ages. A second PCR of about 6 to 11 cycles used a sample-barcoded 5' primer and a J-beta primer mix. MiXCR, run by TCRdb on the 5' RACE reads, gives a single entry per CDR3 protein. The table shows over 1,300,000 distinct CDR3 sequences, with around 55% occurring only once. PBMCs numbering at least 7 million were isolated per sample. V shed 0 bases, J shed 3 bases, and the junction held 5 bases outside the gene matches. The germline V gene has CDR1 DFQATT and CDR2 SNEGSKA (reference sequence). The length of the CDR3 is 14 residues.

The chain couples TRBV20-1 to TRBJ2-7; 7 bases line up with TRBD1. The receptor was isolated from a man aged 18-30 years in good health. Material for sequencing was blood. The chain's CDR3 is CSARDRDRNYEQYF. In DNA, the CDR3 is TGCAGTGCTAGAGACCGGGACAGAAACTACGAGCAGTACTTC.